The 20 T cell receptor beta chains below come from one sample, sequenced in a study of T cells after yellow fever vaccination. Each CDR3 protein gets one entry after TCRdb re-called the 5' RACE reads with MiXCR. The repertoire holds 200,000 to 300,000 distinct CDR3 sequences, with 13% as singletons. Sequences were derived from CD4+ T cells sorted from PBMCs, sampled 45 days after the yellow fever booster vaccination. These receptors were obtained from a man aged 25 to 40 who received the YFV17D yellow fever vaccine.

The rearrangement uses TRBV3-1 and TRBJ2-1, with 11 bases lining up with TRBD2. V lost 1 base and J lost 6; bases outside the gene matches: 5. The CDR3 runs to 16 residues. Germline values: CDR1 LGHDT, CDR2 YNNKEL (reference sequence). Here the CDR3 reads CASSQVAGGVANEQFF. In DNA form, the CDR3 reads TGTGCCAGCAGCCAAGTAGCGGGAGGGGTTGCCAATGAGCAGTTCTTC.

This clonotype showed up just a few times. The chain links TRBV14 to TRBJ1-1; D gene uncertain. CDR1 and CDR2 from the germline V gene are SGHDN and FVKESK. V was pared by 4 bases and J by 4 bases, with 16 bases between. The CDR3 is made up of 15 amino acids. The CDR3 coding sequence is TGTGCCAGCAGCCCCTCGGGAGGCCTGGTCACTGAAGCTTTCTTT. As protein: CASSPSGGLVTEAFF.

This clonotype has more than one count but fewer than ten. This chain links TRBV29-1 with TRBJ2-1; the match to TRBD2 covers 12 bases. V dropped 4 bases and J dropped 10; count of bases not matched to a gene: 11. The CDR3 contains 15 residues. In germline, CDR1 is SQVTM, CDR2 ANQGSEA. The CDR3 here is CSVGASGRAVGEQFF. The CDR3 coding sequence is TGCAGCGTTGGAGCTAGCGGGAGGGCCGTGGGGGAGCAGTTCTTC.

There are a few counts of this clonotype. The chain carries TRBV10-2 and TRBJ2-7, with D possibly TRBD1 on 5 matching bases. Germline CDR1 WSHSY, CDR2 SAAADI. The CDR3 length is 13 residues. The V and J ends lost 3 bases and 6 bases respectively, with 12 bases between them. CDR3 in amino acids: CASSDPGSGEQYF. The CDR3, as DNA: TGCGCCAGCAGTGACCCAGGGTCGGGCGAGCAGTACTTC.

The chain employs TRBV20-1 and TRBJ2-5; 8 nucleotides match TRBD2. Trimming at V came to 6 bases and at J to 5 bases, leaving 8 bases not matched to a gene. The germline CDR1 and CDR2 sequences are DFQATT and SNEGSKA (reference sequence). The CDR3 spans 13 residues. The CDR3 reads CSADGRASETQYF. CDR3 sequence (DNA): TGCAGTGCAGACGGGAGGGCCAGTGAGACCCAGTACTTC.

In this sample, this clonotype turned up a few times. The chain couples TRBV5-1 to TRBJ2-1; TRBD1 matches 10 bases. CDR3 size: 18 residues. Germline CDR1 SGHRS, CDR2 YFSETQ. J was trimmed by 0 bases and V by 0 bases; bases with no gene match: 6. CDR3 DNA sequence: TGCGCCAGCAGCTTGGGACAGGGGGCTTTTATCTCCTACAATGAGCAGTTCTTC. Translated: CASSLGQGAFISYNEQFF.

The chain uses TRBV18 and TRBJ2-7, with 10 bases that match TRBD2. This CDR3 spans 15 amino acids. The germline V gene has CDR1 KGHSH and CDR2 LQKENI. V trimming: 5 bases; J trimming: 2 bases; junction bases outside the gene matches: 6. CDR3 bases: TGTGCCAGCTCAAAAGAAGCGGGAGGGCCCTACGAGCAGTACTTC. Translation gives CASSKEAGGPYEQYF.

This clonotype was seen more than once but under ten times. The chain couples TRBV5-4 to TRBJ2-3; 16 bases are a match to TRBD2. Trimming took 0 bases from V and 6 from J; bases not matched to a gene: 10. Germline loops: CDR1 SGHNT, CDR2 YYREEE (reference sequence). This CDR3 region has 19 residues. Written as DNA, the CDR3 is TGTGCCAGCAGCTTGGGGGCACCGGGACTAGCGGGAGGGAAGGATACGCAGTATTTT. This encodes CASSLGAPGLAGGKDTQYF.

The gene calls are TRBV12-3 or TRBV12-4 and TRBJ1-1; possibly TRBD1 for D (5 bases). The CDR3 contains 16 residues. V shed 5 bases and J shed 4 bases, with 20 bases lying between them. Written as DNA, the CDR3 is TGTGCCAGCAGTCCCCCCCCGGGGGGACGGGGCACTGAAGCTTTCTTT. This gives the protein CASSPPPGGRGTEAFF.

The CDR3 DNA follows: TGTGCCAGCAGTGCCGAAGCCGGGACAACTGGAAACACCATATATTTT. It codes for CASSAEAGTTGNTIYF. The chain links TRBV2 to TRBJ1-3; perhaps TRBD1 as D (6 bases). The V end was cut by 4 bases, the J end by 2 bases, with 15 bases between. The length of the CDR3 is 16 residues. CDR1 and CDR2 from the germline V gene are SNHLY and FYNNEI. The full variable domain, in which reference TRBV2 and TRBJ1-3 provide the parts outside the CDR3, is EPEVTQTPSHQVTQMGQEVILRCVPISNHLYFYWYRQILGQKVEFLVSFYNNEISEKSEIFDDQFSVERPDGSNFTLKIRSTKLEDSAMYFCASSAEAGTTGNTIYFGEGSWLTVV.

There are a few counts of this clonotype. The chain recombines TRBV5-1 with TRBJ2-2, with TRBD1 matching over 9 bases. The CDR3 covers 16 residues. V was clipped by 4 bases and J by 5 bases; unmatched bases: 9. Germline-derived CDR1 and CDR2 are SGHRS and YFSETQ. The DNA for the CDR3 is TGCGCCAGCAGCACGGACCGGACAGGGGAAACCGGGGAGCTGTTTTTT. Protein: CASSTDRTGETGELFF.

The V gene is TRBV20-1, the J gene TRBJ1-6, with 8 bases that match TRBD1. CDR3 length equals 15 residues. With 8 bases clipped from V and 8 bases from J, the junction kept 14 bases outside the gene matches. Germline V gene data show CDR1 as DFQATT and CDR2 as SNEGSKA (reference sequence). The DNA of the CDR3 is TGCAGTTCCCGAGGGGGGGGACAGGTCCATTCACCCCTCCACTTT. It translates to CSSRGGGQVHSPLHF.

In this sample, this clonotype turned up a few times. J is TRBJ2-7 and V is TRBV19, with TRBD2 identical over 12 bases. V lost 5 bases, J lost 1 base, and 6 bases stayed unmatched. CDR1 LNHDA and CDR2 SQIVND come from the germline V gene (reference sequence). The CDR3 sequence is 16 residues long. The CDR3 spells CASSATSGRWSYEQYF. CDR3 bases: TGTGCCAGTAGTGCCACTAGCGGGAGGTGGTCCTACGAGCAGTACTTC.

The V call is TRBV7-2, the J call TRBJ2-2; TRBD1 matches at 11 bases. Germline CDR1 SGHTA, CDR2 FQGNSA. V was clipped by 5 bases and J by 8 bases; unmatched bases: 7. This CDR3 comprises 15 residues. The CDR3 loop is CASSPRTGGGGELFF. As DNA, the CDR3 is TGTGCCAGCAGCCCGAGGACAGGGGGCGGGGGGGAGCTGTTTTTT.

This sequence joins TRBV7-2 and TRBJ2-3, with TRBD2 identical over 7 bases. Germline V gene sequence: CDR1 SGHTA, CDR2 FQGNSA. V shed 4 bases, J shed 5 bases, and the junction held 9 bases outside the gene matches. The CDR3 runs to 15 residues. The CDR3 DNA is TGTGCCAGCAGCTCAGGACGAGCGGGAAGAGATACGCAGTATTTT. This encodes CASSSGRAGRDTQYF.

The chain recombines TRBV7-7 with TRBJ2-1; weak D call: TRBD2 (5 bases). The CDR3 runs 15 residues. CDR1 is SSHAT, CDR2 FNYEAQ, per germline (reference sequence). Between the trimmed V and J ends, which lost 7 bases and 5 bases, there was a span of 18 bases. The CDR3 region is CASNIGAVEDNEQFF. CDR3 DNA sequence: TGTGCCAGCAATATAGGAGCGGTAGAGGACAATGAGCAGTTCTTC.

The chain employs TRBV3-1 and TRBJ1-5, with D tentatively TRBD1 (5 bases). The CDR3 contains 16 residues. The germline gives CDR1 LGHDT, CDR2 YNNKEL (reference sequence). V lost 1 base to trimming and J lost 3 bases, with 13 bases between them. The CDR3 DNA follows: TGTGCCAGCAGCCAAGCTGGAGGGGCGGTCAATCAGCCCCAGCATTTT. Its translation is CASSQAGGAVNQPQHF.

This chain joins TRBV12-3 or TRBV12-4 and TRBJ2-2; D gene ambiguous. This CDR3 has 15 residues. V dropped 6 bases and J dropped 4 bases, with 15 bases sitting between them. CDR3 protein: CASRSKTLITGELFF. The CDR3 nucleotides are TGTGCCAGCAGGAGTAAGACTTTGATCACCGGGGAGCTGTTTTTT.

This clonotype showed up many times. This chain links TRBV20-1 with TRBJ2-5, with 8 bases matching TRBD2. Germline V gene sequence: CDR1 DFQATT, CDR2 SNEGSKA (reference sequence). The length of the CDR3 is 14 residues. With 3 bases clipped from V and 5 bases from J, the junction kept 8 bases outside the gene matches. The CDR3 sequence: CSASSLGRGETQYF. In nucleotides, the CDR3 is TGCAGTGCTAGTTCCCTCGGGAGGGGTGAGACCCAGTACTTC.

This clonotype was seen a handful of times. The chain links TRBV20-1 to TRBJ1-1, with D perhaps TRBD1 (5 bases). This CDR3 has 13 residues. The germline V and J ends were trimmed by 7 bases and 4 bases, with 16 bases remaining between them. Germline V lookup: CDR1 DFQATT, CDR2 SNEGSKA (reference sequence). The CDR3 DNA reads TGCAGTGTGGGACGGCCATATGGCACTGAAGCTTTCTTT. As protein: CSVGRPYGTEAFF.